Shown below are 24 T cell receptor beta chains from a single sample sequenced in a study of T cell responses to AZD1222 COVID-19 vaccine. Profiled with immunoSEQ multiplex PCR; TCRdb holds only in-frame clones, not every one. This sample has about 130,000 clones; roughly 92% occur once, and the top ten carry roughly 1%. Source: peripheral blood, taken 28 days after the second AZD1222 dose. These receptors originate from an adult who received the AZD1222 COVID-19 vaccine.

The chain has TRBV2 and TRBJ2-4, with TRBD1 identical over 12 bases. The length of the CDR3 is 14 residues. The V gene end was trimmed by 8 bases and the J gene end by 9 bases; junction bases not matched to a gene: 8. CDR1 is SNHLY, CDR2 FYNNEI, per germline. The CDR3 sequence is CASERDRGLGIQYF. The CDR3, as DNA: TGTGCCAGCGAGAGGGACAGGGGGCTCGGCATTCAGTACTTC.

This clone was picked up one time. The rearrangement uses TRBV15 and TRBJ2-1; the D is unclear. The V end was cut by 0 bases, the J end by 5 bases, with 8 bases between. This CDR3 contains 14 residues. Germline CDR1 LNHNV, CDR2 YYDKDF (reference sequence). The CDR3 loop reads CATSRDRLDNEQFF. For the CDR3, the DNA is TGTGCCACCAGCAGAGACAGGTTGGACAATGAGCAGTTCTTC.

This sequence joins TRBV6-5 and TRBJ1-2; D unclear. This CDR3 spans 12 amino acids. CDR1 and CDR2 (germline): MNHEY, SVGAGI. The ends were cut back, 6 bases at V and 1 base at J, with 6 bases in the middle. In DNA form, the CDR3 reads TGTGCCAGCAGCGAGGGTAACTATGGCTACACCTTC. Translation: CASSEGNYGYTF.

The chain uses TRBV18 and TRBJ1-5; 11 bases are shared with TRBD1. The J segment lost 9 bases and the V segment lost 5 bases, leaving 9 bases of the junction unmatched. The germline V gene has CDR1 KGHSH and CDR2 LQKENI. CDR3 size: 15 residues. The CDR3 DNA sequence: TGTGCCAGCTCATCAGTGGGACAGGGGGTCCTGCCCCAGCATTTT. It translates to CASSSVGQGVLPQHF.

The chain recombines TRBV6-5 with TRBJ1-6; D is perhaps TRBD1 (6 bases). CDR1 and CDR2 from the germline V gene are MNHEY and SVGAGI. This CDR3 is 14 amino acids long. Trimming left V 4 bases short and J 8 bases short, with 12 bases between. CDR3 DNA: TGTGCCAGCAGTTTACAGGGTACACATTCACCCCTCCACTTT. The encoded protein is CASSLQGTHSPLHF.

The genes are TRBV19 and TRBJ2-3, with 8 positions matching TRBD2. J gave up 1 base and V 3 bases, and 9 bases lay outside the gene matches. Per germline, CDR1 LNHDA and CDR2 SQIVND (reference sequence). This CDR3 is built from 17 residues. The CDR3 is CASSISGGALGTDTQYF. The CDR3 nucleotides read TGTGCCAGTAGTATCTCCGGGGGGGCCTTGGGCACAGATACGCAGTATTTT.

The V gene is TRBV28, the J gene TRBJ2-5, with TRBD1 matching over 12 bases. The CDR3 extends over 17 amino acids. J lost 5 bases, V lost 2 bases, and 9 bases had no gene match. Germline V gene lookup returns CDR1 MDHEN and CDR2 SYDVKM. CDR3 region: CASSLGGDRGRRETQYF. The CDR3 coding sequence is TGTGCCAGCAGTTTAGGGGGGGACAGGGGGCGCCGGGAGACCCAGTACTTC.

V is TRBV9 and J is TRBJ2-3; 7 nucleotides align to TRBD2. Germline loops: CDR1 SGDLS, CDR2 YYNGEE. This CDR3 is built from 15 residues. J was trimmed by 0 bases and V by 3 bases; bases with no gene match: 4. This chain's CDR3 is CASSDRGGSTDTQYF. CDR3 DNA sequence: TGTGCCAGCAGCGATCGCGGGGGTAGCACAGATACGCAGTATTTT.

The V call is TRBV7-8, the J call TRBJ1-4, with D tentatively TRBD1 (6 bases). CDR3 length: 17 residues. Germline CDR1 reads SGHVS; CDR2 reads FQNEAQ. V was trimmed by 4 bases and J by 3 bases, leaving 18 bases between them. The CDR3, as DNA: TGTGCCAGCAGCTCCAGGGGTCTCGGGGTATCTAATGAAAAACTGTTTTTT. It is translated as CASSSRGLGVSNEKLFF.

The chain recombines TRBV10-3 with TRBJ1-1, with 8 bases lining up with TRBD1. CDR3 length: 11 residues. With V trimmed by 11 bases and J by 6 bases, 5 bases remained unmatched. Germline V gives CDR1 ENHRY, CDR2 SYGVKD. CDR3 coding DNA: TGTGCCGTACGGACAGGGTCTGAAGCTTTCTTT. It is translated as CAVRTGSEAFF.

The V and J genes are TRBV6-1 and TRBJ2-7; no clear D. The CDR3 is made up of 12 amino acids. Between the trimmed V and J ends, which lost 6 bases and 0 bases, there was a span of 6 bases. Germline V gives CDR1 MNHNS, CDR2 SASEGT. CDR3 nucleotides: TGTGCCAGCAGACAGAGCTCCTACGAGCAGTACTTC. Translating it yields CASRQSSYEQYF.

This clone was seen once. The CDR3 here is CATSRQASSPLHF. The CDR3 DNA is TGTGCCACCAGCAGGCAGGCGAGTTCACCCCTCCACTTT. The V gene is TRBV15, the J gene TRBJ1-6; D remains unclear. The V and J ends lost 3 bases and 9 bases respectively, with 9 bases between them. The CDR3 length is 13 residues. The germline V gene has CDR1 LNHNV and CDR2 YYDKDF (reference sequence).

The CDR3 spells CASSLGGNIQYF. In DNA form, the CDR3 reads TGTGCCAGCAGCTTGGGGGGGAACATTCAGTACTTC. This chain uses TRBV5-6 with TRBJ2-4, with D tentatively TRBD1 or TRBD2 (5 bases each). The ends were cut back, 0 bases at V and 7 bases at J, with 5 bases in the middle. The CDR3 is 12 residues long. From germline, CDR1 is SGHDT and CDR2 YYEEEE.

This chain connects TRBV7-9 to TRBJ2-7; D might be TRBD1 or TRBD2, each matching 5 bases. The germline gives CDR1 SEHNR, CDR2 FQNEAQ (reference sequence). The CDR3 spans 15 residues. Trimming took off 5 bases at V and 2 bases at J, with 16 bases between the two ends. This CDR3 reads CASSTSGQIPYEQYF. The CDR3 region has the DNA TGTGCCAGCAGCACCTCGGGGCAGATACCCTACGAGCAGTACTTC.

J is TRBJ2-7 and V is TRBV28; 8 positions agree with TRBD2. CDR3 length: 15 amino acids. Germline CDR1 is MDHEN and CDR2 is SYDVKM. The V and J ends lost 6 bases and 0 bases, in that order; junction bases with no gene match: 7. CDR3 DNA: TGTGCCAGCAGCGCGGGGGGCTGGAGCTCCTACGAGCAGTACTTC. Its translation: CASSAGGWSSYEQYF.

The chain joins TRBV19 to TRBJ1-4; D is ambiguous. Germline CDR1 LNHDA, CDR2 SQIVND (reference sequence). This CDR3 has 15 amino acids. V was trimmed by 3 bases and J by 0 bases, leaving 8 bases between them. The CDR3 DNA reads TGTGCCAGTAGTATCTACAGCTCAACTAATGAAAAACTGTTTTTT. This encodes CASSIYSSTNEKLFF.

The chain is built from TRBV6-6 and TRBJ2-5; TRBD2 matches at 8 bases. V was clipped by 5 bases and J by 4 bases; unmatched bases: 9. Germline V gives CDR1 MNHNY, CDR2 SVGAGI (reference sequence). CDR3 size: 15 residues. CDR3 amino acids: CASSITGTSTETQYF. CDR3 DNA: TGTGCCAGCAGTATCACCGGGACTAGTACAGAGACCCAGTACTTC.

The chain is built from TRBV7-6 and TRBJ2-1; D possibly corresponds to TRBD2 (7 bases). This CDR3 contains 15 residues. Germline CDR1 and CDR2: SGHVS and FNYEAQ. Trimming removed 3 bases at V and 9 bases at J, with 18 bases between. The CDR3 region is CASSLDEGRGPEQFF. The CDR3 DNA sequence: TGTGCCAGCAGCTTGGACGAGGGGCGGGGGCCTGAGCAGTTCTTC.

This chain uses TRBV6-5 with TRBJ2-2; a possible D gene is TRBD2 (5 bases). Trimming took off 8 bases at V and 3 bases at J, with 13 bases between the two ends. CDR1 and CDR2 from the germline V gene are MNHEY and SVGAGI. This CDR3 is built from 14 residues. In DNA form, the CDR3 reads TGTGCCAGCCAGAGGGTGGGCGACACCGGGGAGCTGTTTTTT. Amino acid sequence: CASQRVGDTGELFF.

For this clone: Germline and junction disagree at one end, which may indicate a read error. This chain connects TRBV28 to TRBJ1-5; 10 nucleotides match TRBD1. The CDR3 extends over 13 amino acids. CDR1 and CDR2 (germline): MDHEN, SYDVKM. The CDR3 DNA sequence: TGTGCCAGCAGTTATGGTGGGGGGACAGGGGCAAGTTTT. This sequence encodes CASSYGGGTGASF.

The chain combines TRBV6-1 with TRBJ1-2, with unresolved D. The CDR3 contains 13 residues. The germline V and J ends were trimmed by 2 bases and 6 bases, with 10 bases remaining between them. In germline, CDR1 is MNHNS, CDR2 SASEGT. The CDR3 DNA is TGTGCCAGCAGTGAAATGAGACGCAATGGCTACACCTTC. This encodes CASSEMRRNGYTF.

The chain couples TRBV19 to TRBJ1-3, with D possibly matching TRBD1 (6 bases). V lost 2 bases, J lost 0 bases, and 8 bases lay in between. CDR1 is LNHDA and CDR2 is SQIVND in the germline V gene (reference sequence). The CDR3 consists of 15 residues. CDR3 in amino acids: CASSIPTGSGNTIYF. As DNA, the CDR3 is TGTGCCAGTAGTATACCGACAGGCTCTGGAAACACCATATATTTT.

The gene calls are TRBV5-1 and TRBJ1-6, with D tentatively TRBD1 (6 bases). Germline V gene lookup returns CDR1 SGHRS and CDR2 YFSETQ. The V and J ends lost 3 bases and 4 bases respectively, with 8 bases between them. This CDR3 is 14 amino acids long. The CDR3 spells CASSWTEYNSPLHF. The CDR3 nucleotides read TGCGCCAGCAGCTGGACAGAGTATAATTCACCCCTCCACTTT. Full variable domain (remainder filled in from reference TRBV5-1 and TRBJ1-6): KAGVTQTPRYLIKTRGQQVTLSCSPISGHRSVSWYQQTPGQGLQFLFEYFSETQRNKGNFPGRFSGRQFSNSRSEMNVSTLELGDSALYLCASSWTEYNSPLHFGNGTRLTVT.

The chain links TRBV7-6 to TRBJ1-6; D remains unclear. V was pared by 4 bases and J by 16 bases, with 17 bases between. The CDR3 contains 13 residues. Germline CDR1 is SGHVS and CDR2 is FNYEAQ. CDR3 bases: TGTGCCAGCAGCTCCGCCGGATCCCGAGGGCTCCACTTT. It translates to CASSSAGSRGLHF.